A single sample gave rise to the 3 T cell receptor beta chains below, sequenced in a study of blood T cell repertoires in COVID-19. Sequencing used immunoSEQ multiplex PCR; TCRdb keeps in-frame clones, though not all of them. The sample includes 120,000 to 150,000 clones, just under 85% of them seen just once. Sequencing used peripheral blood. The receptors originated from a woman between 40 and 55 years old with active or convalescent COVID-19.

Here the CDR3 reads CASSQAPPRAFF. CDR3 coding DNA: TGTGCCAGCAGCCAAGCGCCTCCGCGGGCTTTCTTT. The rearrangement links TRBV14 to TRBJ1-1; D unclear. The CDR3 is 12 amino acids. In germline, CDR1 is SGHDN, CDR2 FVKESK. The V gene lost 1 base and the J gene lost 11 bases, with 11 bases spanning the gap.

V and J are TRBV18 and TRBJ1-4; the D is unclear. This CDR3 is built from 14 residues. Germline CDR1 KGHSH, CDR2 LQKENI. V lost 3 bases and J 5 bases, leaving 10 bases between the germline ends. As DNA, the CDR3 is TGTGCCAGCTCACCGAATCGGAGAAATGAAAAACTGTTTTTT. Translated: CASSPNRRNEKLFF.

This clone appeared once. The gene calls are TRBV11-2 and TRBJ2-1, with a tentative D call TRBD2 (5 bases). Germline loops: CDR1 SGHAT, CDR2 FQNNGV. The CDR3 consists of 17 residues. V was shortened by 5 bases and J by 0 bases, with 17 bases between the two germline ends. The chain's CDR3 is CASSVKRSLSSYNEQFF. The CDR3, as DNA: TGTGCCAGCAGCGTCAAGCGGAGTCTAAGCTCCTACAATGAGCAGTTCTTC. The full variable domain, in which reference TRBV11-2 and TRBJ2-1 provide the parts outside the CDR3, is EAGVAQSPRYKIIEKRQSVAFWCNPISGHATLYWYQQILGQGPKLLIQFQNNGVVDDSQLPKDRFSAERLKGVDSTLKIQPAKLEDSAVYLCASSVKRSLSSYNEQFFGPGTRLTVL.